The entry below describes one TCR beta chain. Its antigen has not been determined. No base qualities exist here, and no much larger clone lies one base off it. V is cut by 3 bases and J by 2 bases, and the space between the germline ends is 14 bases. CDR1 and CDR2 (SQVTM, ANQGSEA) derive from the germline V gene. From cysteine to phenylalanine, the CDR3 is 15 amino acids long. The retained sequence is limited to the CDR3, 45 bases, with the frame set at the first base. The sample comes from a study of radiation and T cells in renal cell carcinoma (dated by TCRdb to the early 2020s). Notes on the research overall: Samples were obtained from a clinical trial, in which 15 Gy stereotactic body radiation therapy was delivered to primary renal cell carcinomas and nephrectomy was performed 4 weeks later. In total, some 50 samples, comprising 25 or so tumors and roughly 27 peripheral blood samples, were subjected to TCR beta sequencing. Across all 55 or so samples, 4,016,671 unique CDR3 nucleotide sequences encoding roughly 2,800,000 unique CDR3 amino acid sequences were identified.

Following the manufacturer's recommendations, the immunoSEQ kit was used to generate TCR beta libraries from genomic DNA. For library preparation, a first multiplex PCR was performed with proprietary primers, followed by a second PCR in which unique barcodes were added, and bead cleanups were performed after each round. Each sample batch included a kit-provided positive control reaction and a negative control reaction. The final libraries underwent checking on an Agilent 4200 TapeStation D1000 ScreenTape, volumetric pooling, and quantification by qPCR. Sequencing was performed on an Illumina NextSeq500 with a MidOutput 150-cycle cartridge, and 156 Read1 and 15 Index1 cycles were run with kit custom primers. The pooled library was loaded at roughly 0.94 pM with a roughly 20% PhiX control spike-in. The paper's data handling went like this. The vendor-processed data were analyzed in R, and a clonotype was defined as all T cells that share the same CDR3 nucleotide sequence. In the clone abundance analyses, frequencies in each sample were normalized to that sample's 10,000 most abundant clones. Public T cell clones, which averaged fewer than five per sample, were removed prior to analysis. An abundance difference of at least 32-fold between compartments was the criterion for calling clonotypes tumor-enriched or baseline blood-enriched. Clonotypes expanded or contracted between blood time points were identified with a beta-binomial differential abundance model. Tumor-blood repertoire similarity was measured with the Baroni-Urbani and Buser coefficient, and group comparisons used two-tailed Wilcoxon tests in R. Imported from immuneACCESS, the table was reduced by TCRdb to in-frame sequences with V and J called. These copies leave out some clones; in studies compared against another copy, an unresolved V gene accounts for under half, and the cause of the remainder is not known. V, J and clone size derive from that table, while D and trimming were established from the DNA sequence. This sample has 100,000 to 150,000 clones in its table, and approximately 85% of those were observed once. 5.8% of the sample belongs to the ten largest clones.

Overall study outcomes, separate from this receptor: Because the trial had a single-armed design, the trial could not examine how radiation dose or scheduling affected the TCR repertoire. Changes in the blood repertoire were not tracked past 4 weeks after treatment. Top tumor clonotypes rose in blood from baseline to 2 weeks post-radiation, then contracted by 4 weeks, suggesting transient expansion of tumor-resident clones. Because pretreatment tumor biopsies were not available, the study could not determine whether clonotypes were already present within the tumor at baseline.

The time point label corresponds to: blood 2 weeks post-SBRT. The treatment or condition label of this sample denotes: 15 Gy SBRT to primary tumor, nephrectomy 4 weeks later. To follow tumor-enriched clonotypes, serial peripheral blood was collected from radiation-treated patients at baseline and at 2 weeks and 4 weeks after SBRT. Every patient's renal cell carcinoma showed clear cell pathology. Genomic DNA for TCR sequencing was prepared using the QIAamp DNA Blood Mini Kit (Qiagen). The analyses included only samples that passed all quality control checks. The chain is assembled from TRBV29-1 and TRBJ2-1; the D region possibly corresponds to TRBD1 (6 bases align). The input for sequencing was blood, taken from a patient whose treatment included radiotherapy and nephrectomy. The TCR comes from a man aged 50-59 years with renal cell carcinoma. The sequence in DNA is TGCAGCGTTGACTCCGGGACAAGAACCTACAATGAGCAGTTCTTC. The translation is CSVDSGTRTYNEQFF.